This paragraph reports one TCR beta chain. This clone's antigen is unknown. No much larger clone exists at a distance of one base, and base qualities are not known. The data derive from a study of blood T cell repertoires in COVID-19 (TCRdb year 2020). Regarding the study in general: Samples from collaborators originated in the United States, Italy and Spain and spanned both the acute and convalescent phases of COVID-19. The prospective study material was composed of cDNA or gDNA derived from T cells, B-cell-depleted T cells, or PBMCs. Deeply sampled blood TCRbeta repertoires from subjects exposed to, actively infected with, or recovered from COVID-19 were included in the dataset. A freely available public database, intended as a resource for researchers studying the immune response to SARS-CoV-2, is where the repertoires were released. The samples were drawn from the first 160 participants of the ongoing ImmuneRACE study and from 1,254 subjects provided by 6 global collaborators. Sample metadata almost always included a de-identified subject ID, COVID-19 status, age in years and sex. Where HLA class I and class II types were available, the types were taken from metadata supplied by the sample provider, not from assay-based typing. The research as a whole found: How much clinical and demographic metadata was included differed by source and by participant, and the metadata was provided uncurated.

TCRbeta CDR3 regions were amplified from genomic DNA by means of the immunoSEQ Assay, a bias-controlled multiplex PCR. In the authors' own workflow: The number of nucleated cells in each sample was estimated from the amplification of reference gene primers within the assay. To quantify the absolute abundance of each unique TCRbeta CDR3 rearrangement, sequence reads were collapsed and filtered. For each sample, productive Simpson clonality was calculated as the square root of Simpson's diversity index across productive rearrangements. TCRdb mirrors the immuneACCESS table, restricted to in-frame sequences. Some clones are absent from its copies; in checked studies, under half trace to an unresolved V gene, and the reason for the others is unknown. V, J and clone size were drawn from that table, and D and trimming were deduced from the DNA. This sample gives 150,000 to 200,000 clones in total; approximately 80% of them show up just once. The ten largest clonotypes hold approximately 0.9% of the sample.

In Seattle, one collaborating source enrolled patients while the infection was active and tracked those patients longitudinally over the course of disease. Whole blood was collected in K2EDTA tubes by collaborating institutions according to the institutions' own protocols. For TCRbeta analysis, collaborators shipped samples in one of three forms: frozen whole blood, isolated PBMCs, or DNA extracted from either of those sample types. Per the germline V gene, SGHNT is the CDR1 and YENEEA is the CDR2. Reading from cysteine to phenylalanine, the CDR3 counts 13 amino acids. The entry retains the CDR3 DNA only, 39 bases that are in frame from base 1. V is shortened by 0 bases, J by 1 base, and the region joining them spans 3 bases.

The V and J genes are TRBV11-3 and TRBJ1-1; too little of a D gene remains to name it. The sequenced sample was peripheral blood. The TCR originated in a man aged 55 to 70 with COVID-19, enrolled during active disease. The nucleotide sequence is TGTGCCAGCAGCTTAGACGGGAACACTGAAGCTTTCTTT. This sequence encodes CASSLDGNTEAFF. With the rest looked up from the reference TRBV11-3 and TRBJ1-1 genes rather than sequenced, the full variable domain is EAGVVQSPRYKIIEKKQPVAFWCNPISGHNTLYWYLQNLGQGPELLIRYENEEAVDDSQLPKDRFSAERLKGVDSTLKIQPAELGDSAVYLCASSLDGNTEAFFGQGTRLTVV.